Listed here are 9 T cell receptor beta chains from one sample, sequenced in a study of blood T cells in healthy people across ages. The use of a sample-barcoded 5' primer and a J-beta primer mix characterized a second PCR of roughly 7 to 12 cycles. TCRdb fed the 5' RACE reads into MiXCR, producing one record per CDR3 protein. The data show about 640,000 distinct CDR3 sequences, 58% seen once. The sequencing sample was made of blood. The receptors shown here come from a man aged 55-75 years in good health.

This chain joins TRBV6-6 and TRBJ2-3, with 11 bases fitting TRBD2. V lost 2 bases and J lost 6; bases outside the gene matches: 4. The CDR3 covers 15 residues. The germline gives CDR1 MNHNY, CDR2 SVGAGI (reference sequence). The CDR3 DNA is TGTGCCAGCAGTTACGCTAGCGGGGGGCGGGATACGCAGTATTTT. It specifies CASSYASGGRDTQYF.

The rearrangement links TRBV6-1 to TRBJ2-4; TRBD1 matches 8 bases. V lost 5 bases and J lost 1; bases outside the gene matches: 7. CDR3 length equals 16 residues. Per germline, CDR1 MNHNS and CDR2 SASEGT. The CDR3 reads CASSRPGGWAKNIQYF. The CDR3 nucleotides are TGTGCCAGCAGTCGCCCAGGGGGCTGGGCCAAAAACATTCAGTACTTC.

The V and J genes are TRBV5-1 and TRBJ2-7; 9 bases line up with TRBD1. This CDR3 contains 16 residues. Germline assignment: CDR1 SGHRS and CDR2 YFSETQ. Trimming at V came to 0 bases and at J to 5 bases, leaving 9 bases not matched to a gene. CDR3 sequence (DNA): TGCGCCAGCAGCTTGGCCGGGACAGGGCTTAGTCACGAGCAGTACTTC. Translation: CASSLAGTGLSHEQYF.

The rearrangement uses TRBV3-1 and TRBJ2-5, with TRBD2 matching over 12 bases. This CDR3 has 15 residues. V shed 4 bases and J 4 bases; nucleotides not matched to a gene: 4. The germline V gene has CDR1 LGHDT and CDR2 YNNKEL (reference sequence). For the CDR3, the DNA is TGTGCCAGCAGCCGACAGACTAGCGGGGGAGAGACCCAGTACTTC. Its protein is CASSRQTSGGETQYF.

The chain is built from TRBV20-1 and TRBJ2-5; D remains unclear. The V end was cut by 3 bases, the J end by 0 bases, with 8 bases between. From germline, CDR1 is DFQATT and CDR2 SNEGSKA (reference sequence). CDR3 length equals 13 residues. The DNA of the CDR3 is TGCAGTGCTAGTAGAAACCACCAAGAGACCCAGTACTTC. Amino acid sequence: CSASRNHQETQYF.

The CDR3 reads CASSYSGPGTVEQFF. The DNA of the CDR3 is TGTGCCAGCAGTTACTCTGGACCGGGAACGGTTGAGCAGTTCTTC. V and J are TRBV6-2 or TRBV6-3 and TRBJ2-1; the D gene is possibly TRBD2 (5 bases). The CDR3 has 15 residues. Germline assignment: CDR1 MNHEY and CDR2 SVGEGT. The V gene lost 0 bases and the J gene lost 9 bases, with 15 bases spanning the gap.

This clonotype was seen more than once but under ten times. V and J are TRBV25-1 and TRBJ2-1; 13 nucleotides align to TRBD2. The CDR3 loop spans 15 amino acids. The junction had 4 bases not matched to a gene; V was cut back by 6 bases and J by 5 bases. Germline V gene lookup returns CDR1 MGHDK and CDR2 SYGVNS. In nucleotides, the CDR3 is TGTGCCAGCAGGGGGACTAGCGGGGATCACAATGAGCAGTTCTTC. Protein product: CASRGTSGDHNEQFF.

This clonotype has a single count. The chain combines TRBV20-1 with TRBJ2-4; D possibly corresponds to TRBD2 (5 bases). Germline CDR1 and CDR2: DFQATT and SNEGSKA (reference sequence). The germline V and J ends were trimmed by 3 bases and 0 bases, with 9 bases remaining between them. There are 14 residues in the CDR3. The CDR3 DNA reads as TGCAGTGCTAGGGGAGAACTAGCCAAAAACATTCAGTACTTC. Protein product: CSARGELAKNIQYF.

This sequence joins TRBV7-9 and TRBJ1-5, with D possibly TRBD1 on 5 matching bases. The germline gives CDR1 SEHNR, CDR2 FQNEAQ (reference sequence). The CDR3 spans 14 residues. The germline V and J ends were trimmed by 6 bases and 5 bases, with 14 bases remaining between them. The CDR3 DNA follows: TGTGCCAGCAGTTGGGGGACGGTCTATCAGCCCCAGCATTTT. Its protein product is CASSWGTVYQPQHF.